This paragraph covers one TCR beta chain sequence. Antigen: not known. These data belong to a study of CD8+ T cells in alopecia areata. Across the study: In an open-label trial, patients got 5 to 10 mg tofacitinib twice daily. Affected scalp percentage determined the severity score of treated patients. Study-level results: Among the 100 top clones, expanded CD8+ clones, like scalp clonality, were significantly decreased by tofacitinib.

Sequencing templates came from extracted RNA that was reverse transcribed into cDNA. Repertoires were generated with immunoSEQ multiplex PCR, while TCRdb's copy carries only in-frame clones and drops some. Here the sample spans 150,000 to 200,000 clones, roughly 65% being singletons. Treatment: oral pan-JAK inhibitor, 5-10 mg twice daily. Germline-derived CDR1 and CDR2 are SGHRS and YFSETQ. CDR3 length: 15 amino acids. The V and J ends lost 0 bases and 0 bases respectively, with 8 bases between them. Material: CD4+ T cells sorted from blood, obtained at week 4, from a patient treated with tofacitinib. This receptor was taken from a human donor with alopecia areata. The chain carries TRBV5-1 and TRBJ2-3; D not certain. The CDR3 DNA reads as TGCGCCAGCAGCTTGGACTTTACTAGCACAGATACGCAGTATTTT. It yields the protein CASSLDFTSTDTQYF.